Here is one TCR beta chain with its context. What it binds is not known. Germline CDR1 is SNHLY and CDR2 is FYNNEI. This CDR3 has 14 residues. The V and J ends lost 6 bases and 5 bases, in that order; junction bases with no gene match: 2. This entry belongs to a study of shared clonotypes between healthy human individuals. Study results and caveats: On the whole, naive subsets had larger estimated richness than memory subsets had. With a handful of donors compared, about 5.2% of naive CD4 clonotypes were shared.

Several immunoSEQ plates received, in even portions, the genomic DNA of each subset. Sequencing was performed with immunoSEQ multiplex PCR; in TCRdb, only in-frame clones are kept and a portion is missing. Of millions of clones in the sample, over 85% were seen once. The rearrangement uses TRBV2 and TRBJ2-7, with 15 bases identical to TRBD2. Sequencing input: naive CD4+ T cells from PBMCs. Subset: CD45RA+ positively selected. This clonotype was sampled from a man between 18 and 35 years old in good health. Some clones in this sample may be carry-over from other donors' samples. The CDR3 DNA reads TGTGCCAGCAGCGGGACTAGCGGGAGGAACGAGCAGTACTTC. Translation: CASSGTSGRNEQYF.